The 13 T cell receptor beta chains presented below share a single source sample, sequenced in a study of cytomegalovirus exposure and HLA in healthy donors. Sequenced by immunoSEQ multiplex PCR; TCRdb stores in-frame clones only, minus some. The sample records approximately 300,000 clones, 86% being singletons. The sequenced material came from PBMCs. The source is a woman under 30 in good health and CMV-seronegative.

The V call is TRBV2, the J call TRBJ2-2, with TRBD1 as a possible D gene (6 bases). V shed 7 bases and J shed 2 bases, with 11 bases lying between them. The germline CDR1 and CDR2 sequences are SNHLY and FYNNEI. The CDR3 extends over 14 amino acids. This chain's CDR3 is CASTWDTNTGELFF. CDR3 DNA: TGTGCCAGCACCTGGGACACCAACACCGGGGAGCTGTTTTTT.

This clone showed up just a few times. The chain joins TRBV4-1 to TRBJ1-2; a weak D match, TRBD1 (6 bases). CDR3 size: 13 residues. The V end was cut by 4 bases, the J end by 2 bases, with 8 bases between. Germline CDR1 and CDR2: MGHRA and YSYEKL. For the CDR3, the DNA is TGCGCCAGCAGCCTTACAGGGAACTATGGCTACACCTTC. As protein: CASSLTGNYGYTF.

The chain joins TRBV5-1 to TRBJ2-1; tentatively, D is TRBD2 (5 bases). Trimming stripped 2 bases from V and 5 bases from J, with 11 bases between. Germline V lookup: CDR1 SGHRS, CDR2 YFSETQ. The length of the CDR3 is 14 residues. CDR3 in amino acids: CASSFLDGDNEQFF. The CDR3 DNA sequence: TGCGCCAGCAGCTTTCTGGACGGGGACAATGAGCAGTTCTTC. Combining the CDR3 with reference TRBV5-1 and TRBJ2-1 gives the whole variable domain KAGVTQTPRYLIKTRGQQVTLSCSPISGHRSVSWYQQTPGQGLQFLFEYFSETQRNKGNFPGRFSGRQFSNSRSEMNVSTLELGDSALYLCASSFLDGDNEQFFGPGTRLTVL.

Comment on this clone: Other nucleotide sequences from this sample produce the same CDR3. The genes are TRBV27 and TRBJ2-7; maybe TRBD2 (6 bases). The CDR3 is 14 residues long. Germline V CDR1 and CDR2: MNHEY, SMNVEV (reference sequence). V shed 0 bases and J shed 2 bases, with 8 bases lying between them. The DNA for the CDR3 is TGTGCCAGCAGTTTATCGGGGGGACCCTACGAGCAGTACTTC. It yields the protein CASSLSGGPYEQYF.

The chain carries TRBV5-5 and TRBJ2-2, with TRBD1 matching 9 bases. CDR3 length: 15 amino acids. Germline V lookup: CDR1 SGHKS, CDR2 YYEKEE (reference sequence). V was clipped by 0 bases and J by 5 bases; unmatched bases: 2. Written as DNA, the CDR3 is TGTGCCAGCAGCTTGGGGGACAGGGCTACCGGGGAGCTGTTTTTT. Amino acids: CASSLGDRATGELFF.

This chain connects TRBV18 to TRBJ2-7, with 11 bases that match TRBD2. Germline loops: CDR1 KGHSH, CDR2 LQKENI. V trimming: 3 bases; J trimming: 3 bases; junction bases outside the gene matches: 4. The CDR3 runs 15 residues. In DNA form, the CDR3 reads TGTGCCAGCTCACCTACCGGGACTAGCGGCTACGAGCAGTACTTC. It encodes CASSPTGTSGYEQYF.

Only one count was recorded for this clone. The chain links TRBV4-3 to TRBJ2-5; maybe TRBD2 (5 bases). There are 15 residues in the CDR3. V lost 0 bases to trimming and J lost 5 bases, with 13 bases between them. Looked up from germline, CDR1 is LGHNA and CDR2 is YSLEER. CDR3 protein: CASSQEVEGAETQYF. The DNA of the CDR3 is TGCGCCAGCAGCCAAGAGGTTGAGGGTGCGGAGACCCAGTACTTC.

In its sample, this clone was seen a few times. The rearrangement links TRBV2 to TRBJ2-7; 11 nucleotides agree with TRBD1. The CDR3 is 15 amino acids. Germline values: CDR1 SNHLY, CDR2 FYNNEI. V shed 3 bases and J 7 bases; nucleotides not matched to a gene: 8. The CDR3 nucleotides read TGTGCCAGCAGTGATGGGACAGGGGGTCCTCTTGAGCAGTACTTC. This encodes CASSDGTGGPLEQYF. The full variable domain, with the rest looked up from reference TRBV2 and TRBJ2-7, is EPEVTQTPSHQVTQMGQEVILRCVPISNHLYFYWYRQILGQKVEFLVSFYNNEISEKSEIFDDQFSVERPDGSNFTLKIRSTKLEDSAMYFCASSDGTGGPLEQYFGPGTRLTVT.

The gene calls are TRBV2 and TRBJ2-1; D not certain. V was clipped by 6 bases and J by 6 bases, with 12 bases between them. The CDR3 is 13 amino acids. The germline V gene has CDR1 SNHLY and CDR2 FYNNEI. The CDR3 here is CASRNGLINEQFF. The CDR3 nucleotides read TGTGCCAGCAGGAACGGGTTGATCAATGAGCAGTTCTTC.

The V gene is TRBV7-7, the J gene TRBJ2-7; TRBD2 aligns across 12 bases. CDR1 and CDR2 from the germline V gene are SSHAT and FNYEAQ (reference sequence). Trimming took 5 bases from V and 1 from J; bases not matched to a gene: 3. The CDR3 is 15 amino acids. Written as DNA, the CDR3 is TGTGCCAGCAGCGTGGGGACTAGCGGGTCCTACGAGCAGTACTTC. Its protein product is CASSVGTSGSYEQYF.

CDR3 residues: CASSLSTGGRDTQYF. DNA for the CDR3: TGTGCCAGCAGTTTGTCGACAGGGGGCCGAGATACGCAGTATTTT. The J gene is TRBJ2-3, the V gene TRBV28, with 10 bases matching TRBD1. The germline V gene has CDR1 MDHEN and CDR2 SYDVKM. After removal of 3 bases from V and 5 bases from J, the junction contained 5 bases not matched to a gene. The CDR3 extends over 15 amino acids.

The chain is built from TRBV9 and TRBJ2-6, with TRBD2 matching over 13 bases. Germline CDR1 SGDLS, CDR2 YYNGEE. This CDR3 region has 19 residues. The V gene end was trimmed by 3 bases and the J gene end by 0 bases; junction bases not matched to a gene: 6. The chain's CDR3 is CASSADRTSGSSGANVLTF. CDR3 nucleotide sequence: TGTGCCAGCAGCGCGGACCGGACTAGCGGGAGCTCTGGGGCCAACGTCCTGACTTTC.

The chain recombines TRBV4-3 with TRBJ1-1, with D possibly TRBD1 on 5 matching bases. Germline assignment: CDR1 LGHNA and CDR2 YSLEER. The CDR3 has 14 amino acids. V lost 0 bases, J lost 8 bases, and 13 bases lay in between. The CDR3 bases are TGCGCCAGCAGCCAAGATGGGACTGGCTCCGAAGCTTTCTTT. Its protein product is CASSQDGTGSEAFF.